This section outlines one T cell receptor (beta chain) sequence together with its context. The entry originates in a study of cytomegalovirus exposure and HLA in healthy donors. The study ran its PCR with 60 Vbeta and 13 Jbeta primers. Only in-frame clones appear in the TCRdb table, and some are missing; sequencing was by immunoSEQ multiplex PCR. The sample consists of 90,000 to 100,000 clones, approximately 79% of them appearing once. The CDR3 covers 17 residues. The ends were cut back, 2 bases at V and 4 bases at J, with 19 bases in the middle. Germline CDR1 SGHVS, CDR2 FNYEAQ. The rearrangement links TRBV7-6 to TRBJ2-3; D perhaps matches TRBD2 (6 bases). Material: PBMCs. The receptor was derived from a male donor in good health and CMV-seronegative. CDR3 loop: CASSLFAGGKGADTQYF. Here the CDR3 DNA reads TGTGCCAGCAGCTTATTTGCCGGGGGTAAAGGAGCAGATACGCAGTATTTT.